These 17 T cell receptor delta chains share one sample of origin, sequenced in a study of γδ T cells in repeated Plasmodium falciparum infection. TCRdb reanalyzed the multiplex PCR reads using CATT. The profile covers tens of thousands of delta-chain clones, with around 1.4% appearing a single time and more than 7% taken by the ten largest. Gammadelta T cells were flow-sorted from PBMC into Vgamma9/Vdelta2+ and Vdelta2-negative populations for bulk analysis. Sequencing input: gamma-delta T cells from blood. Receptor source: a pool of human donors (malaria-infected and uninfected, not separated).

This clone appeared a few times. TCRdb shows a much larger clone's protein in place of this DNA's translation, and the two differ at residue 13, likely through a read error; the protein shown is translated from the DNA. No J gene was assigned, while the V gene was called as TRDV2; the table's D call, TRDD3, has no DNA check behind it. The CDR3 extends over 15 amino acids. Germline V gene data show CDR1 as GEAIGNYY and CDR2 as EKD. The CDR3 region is CACDSVGVKTDKPIF. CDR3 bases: TGTGCCTGTGACTCGGTCGGGGTAAAAACCGATAAACCCATCTTT.

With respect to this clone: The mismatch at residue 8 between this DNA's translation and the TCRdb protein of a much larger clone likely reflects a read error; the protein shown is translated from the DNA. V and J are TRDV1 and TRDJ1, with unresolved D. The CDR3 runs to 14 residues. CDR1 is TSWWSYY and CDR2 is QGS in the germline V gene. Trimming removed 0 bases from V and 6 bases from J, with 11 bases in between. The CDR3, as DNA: TGTGCTCTTGGGGAACTCCCCTGCACTTATAAACTCATCTTT. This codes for CALGELPCTYKLIF.

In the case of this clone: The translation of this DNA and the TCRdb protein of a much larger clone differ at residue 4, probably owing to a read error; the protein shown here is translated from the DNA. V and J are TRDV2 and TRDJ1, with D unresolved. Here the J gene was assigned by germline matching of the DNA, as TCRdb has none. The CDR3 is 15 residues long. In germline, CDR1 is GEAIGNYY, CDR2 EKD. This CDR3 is CACGTVEEDTDKLIF. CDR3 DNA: TGTGCCTGTGGCACCGTAGAAGAGGATACCGATAAACTCATCTTT.

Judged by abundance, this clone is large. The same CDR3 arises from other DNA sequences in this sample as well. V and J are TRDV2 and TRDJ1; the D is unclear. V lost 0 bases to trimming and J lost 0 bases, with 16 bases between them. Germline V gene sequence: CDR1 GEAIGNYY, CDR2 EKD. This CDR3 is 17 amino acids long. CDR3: CACDTVSSPGYTDKLIF. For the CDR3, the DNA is TGTGCCTGTGACACCGTGTCCTCTCCGGGGTACACCGATAAACTCATCTTT.

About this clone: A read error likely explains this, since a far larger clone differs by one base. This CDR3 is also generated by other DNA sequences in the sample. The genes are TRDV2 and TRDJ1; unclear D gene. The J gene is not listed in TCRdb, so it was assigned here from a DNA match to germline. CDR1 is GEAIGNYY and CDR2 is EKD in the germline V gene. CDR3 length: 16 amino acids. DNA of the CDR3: TGCGCCTGTGACAAGAATCGGGGTCGTTACACCGATAAACTCATCTTT. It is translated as CACDKNRGRYTDKLIF.

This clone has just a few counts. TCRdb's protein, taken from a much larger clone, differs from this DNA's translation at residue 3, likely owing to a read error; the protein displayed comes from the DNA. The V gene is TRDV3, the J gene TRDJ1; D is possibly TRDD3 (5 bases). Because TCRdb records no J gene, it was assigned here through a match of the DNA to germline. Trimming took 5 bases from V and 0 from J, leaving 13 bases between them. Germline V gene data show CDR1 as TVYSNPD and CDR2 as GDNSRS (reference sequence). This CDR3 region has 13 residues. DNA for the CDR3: TGTGCCGGGGGGGGCCTCTACACCGATAAACTCATCTTT. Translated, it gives CAGGGLYTDKLIF.

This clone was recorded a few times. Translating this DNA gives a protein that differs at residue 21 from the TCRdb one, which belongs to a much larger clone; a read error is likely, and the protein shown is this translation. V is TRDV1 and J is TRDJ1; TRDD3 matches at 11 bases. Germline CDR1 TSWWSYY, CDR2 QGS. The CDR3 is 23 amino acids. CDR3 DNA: TGTGCTCTTGGGGCTTTCTTCCTACGTGTCATGGGGGATACGCCAGGGGTTGATGGTAAACCCATCTTT. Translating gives CALGAFFLRVMGDTPGVDGKPIF.

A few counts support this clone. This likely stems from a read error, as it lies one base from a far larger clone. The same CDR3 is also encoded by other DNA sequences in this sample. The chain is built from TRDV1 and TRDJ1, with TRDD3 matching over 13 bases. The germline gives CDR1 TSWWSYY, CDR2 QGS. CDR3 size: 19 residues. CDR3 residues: CALGERSDWGIRATRKLIF. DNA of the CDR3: TGTGCACTTGGGGAACGATCCGACTGGGGGATACGAGCCACCCGTAAACTCATCTTT.

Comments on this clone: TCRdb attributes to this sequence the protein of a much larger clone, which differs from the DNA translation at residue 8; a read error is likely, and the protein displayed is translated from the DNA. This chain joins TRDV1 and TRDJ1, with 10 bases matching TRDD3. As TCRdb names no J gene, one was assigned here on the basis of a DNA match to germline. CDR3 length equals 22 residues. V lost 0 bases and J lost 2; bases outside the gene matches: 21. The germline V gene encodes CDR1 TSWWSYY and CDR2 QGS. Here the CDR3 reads CALGELLCVSDWGDTRTDKLIF. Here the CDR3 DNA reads TGTGCTCTTGGGGAACTCCTATGTGTCTCGGACTGGGGGGATACGAGGACCGATAAACTCATCTTT.

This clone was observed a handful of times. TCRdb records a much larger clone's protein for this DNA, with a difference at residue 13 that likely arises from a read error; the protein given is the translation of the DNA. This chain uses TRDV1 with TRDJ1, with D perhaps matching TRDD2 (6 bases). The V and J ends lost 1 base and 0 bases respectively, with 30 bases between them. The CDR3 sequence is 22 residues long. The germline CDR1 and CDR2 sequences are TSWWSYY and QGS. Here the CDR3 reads CALGEPSFRTLTVGSYTDKLIF. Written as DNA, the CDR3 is TGTGCTCTTGGGGAACCTTCCTTCCGAACCCTAACTGTGGGATCGTACACCGATAAACTCATCTTT.

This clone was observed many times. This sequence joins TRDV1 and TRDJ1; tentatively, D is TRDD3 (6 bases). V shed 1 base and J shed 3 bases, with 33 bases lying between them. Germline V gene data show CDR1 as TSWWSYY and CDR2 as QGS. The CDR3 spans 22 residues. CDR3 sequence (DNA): TGTGCTCTTGGGGAACGTCTCCTAGGTACATACTGGGACAATAGGGGGGCCGATAAACTCATCTTT. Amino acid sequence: CALGERLLGTYWDNRGADKLIF.

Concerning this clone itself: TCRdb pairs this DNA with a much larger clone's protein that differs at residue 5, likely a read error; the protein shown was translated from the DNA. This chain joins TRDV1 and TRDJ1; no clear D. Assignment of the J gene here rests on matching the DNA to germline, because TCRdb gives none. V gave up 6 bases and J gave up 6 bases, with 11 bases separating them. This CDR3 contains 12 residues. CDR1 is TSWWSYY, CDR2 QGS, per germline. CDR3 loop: CALGATGHKLIF. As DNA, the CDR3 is TGTGCTCTTGGTGCGACGGGACATAAACTCATCTTT.

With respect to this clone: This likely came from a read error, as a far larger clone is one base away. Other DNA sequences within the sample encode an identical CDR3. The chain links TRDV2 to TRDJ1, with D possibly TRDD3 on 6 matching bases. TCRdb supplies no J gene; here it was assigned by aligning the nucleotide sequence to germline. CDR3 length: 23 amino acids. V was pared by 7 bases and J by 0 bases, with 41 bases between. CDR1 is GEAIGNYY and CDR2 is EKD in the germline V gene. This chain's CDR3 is CACDSLSTPVAGTGSENTDKLIF. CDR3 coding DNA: TGTGCCTGCGACTCCTTAAGTACCCCCGTGGCAGGTACTGGGAGTGAGAACACCGATAAACTCATCTTT.

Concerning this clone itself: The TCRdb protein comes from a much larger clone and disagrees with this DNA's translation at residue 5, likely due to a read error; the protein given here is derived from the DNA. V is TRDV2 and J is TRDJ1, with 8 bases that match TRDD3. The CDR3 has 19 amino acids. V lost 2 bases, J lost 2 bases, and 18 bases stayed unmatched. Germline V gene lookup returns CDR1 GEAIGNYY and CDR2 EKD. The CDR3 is CACDNVGDPPRRRTDKLIF. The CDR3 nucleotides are TGTGCCTGTGACAACGTGGGGGATCCCCCTCGGAGGAGGACCGATAAACTCATCTTT.

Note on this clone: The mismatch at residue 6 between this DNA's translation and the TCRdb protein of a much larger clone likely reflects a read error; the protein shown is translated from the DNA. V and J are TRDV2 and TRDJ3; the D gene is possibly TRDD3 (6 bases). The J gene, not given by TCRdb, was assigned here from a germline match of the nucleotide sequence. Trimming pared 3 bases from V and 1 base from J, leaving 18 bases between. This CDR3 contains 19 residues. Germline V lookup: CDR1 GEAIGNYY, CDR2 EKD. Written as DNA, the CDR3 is TGTGCCTGTGACTCTACACTGGGCCTCCCTTCCTGGGACACCCGACAGATGTTTTTC. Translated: CACDSTLGLPSWDTRQMFF.

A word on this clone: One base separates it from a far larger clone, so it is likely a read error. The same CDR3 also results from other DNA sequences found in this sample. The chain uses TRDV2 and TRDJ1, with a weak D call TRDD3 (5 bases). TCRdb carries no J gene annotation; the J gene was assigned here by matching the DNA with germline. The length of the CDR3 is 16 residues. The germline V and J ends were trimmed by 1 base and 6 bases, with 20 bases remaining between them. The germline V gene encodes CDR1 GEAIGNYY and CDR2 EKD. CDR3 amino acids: CACDTGLLVMGYKLIF. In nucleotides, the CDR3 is TGTGCCTGTGACACGGGCTTGCTGGTCATGGGATATAAACTCATCTTT.

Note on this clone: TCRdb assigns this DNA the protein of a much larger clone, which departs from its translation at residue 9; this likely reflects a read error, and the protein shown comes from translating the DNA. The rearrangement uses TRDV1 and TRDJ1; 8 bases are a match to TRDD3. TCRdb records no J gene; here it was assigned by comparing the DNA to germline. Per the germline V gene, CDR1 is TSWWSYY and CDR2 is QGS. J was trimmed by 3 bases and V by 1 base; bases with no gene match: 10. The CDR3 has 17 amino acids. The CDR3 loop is CALGERRGVGIPDKLIF. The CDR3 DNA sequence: TGTGCTCTTGGGGAACGAAGGGGAGTGGGGATACCCGATAAACTCATCTTT.